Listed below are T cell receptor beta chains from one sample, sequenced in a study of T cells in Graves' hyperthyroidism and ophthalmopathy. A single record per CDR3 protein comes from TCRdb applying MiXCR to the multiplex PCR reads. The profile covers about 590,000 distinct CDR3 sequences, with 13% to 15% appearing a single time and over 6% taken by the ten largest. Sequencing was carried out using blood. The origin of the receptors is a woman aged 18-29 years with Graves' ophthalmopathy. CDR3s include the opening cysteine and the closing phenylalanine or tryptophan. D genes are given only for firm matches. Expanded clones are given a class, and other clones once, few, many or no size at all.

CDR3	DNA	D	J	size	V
CASSEEWREGPEQFF	TGTGCCAGCAGTGAAGAGTGGCGGGAGGGACCTGAGCAGTTCTTC	TRBD2	TRBJ2-1	many	TRBV25-1
CASSRVNQPQHF	TGTGCCAGCAGCCGGGTTAACCAGCCCCAGCATTTT	.	TRBJ1-5	few	TRBV7-9
CASSQEGVLAGPFYEQFF	TGTGCCAGCAGCCAAGAAGGGGTTCTAGCGGGCCCTTTTTATGAGCAGTTCTTC	TRBD2	TRBJ2-1	.	TRBV4-2
CASSEAPWDSSGNTIYF	TGTGCCAGCAGTGAAGCGCCCTGGGACAGTTCTGGAAACACCATATATTTT	TRBD1	TRBJ1-3	few	TRBV6-1
CASSLGVAGGPLKYYEQYF	TGTGCCAGCAGCTTAGGGGTAGCGGGAGGGCCATTGAAGTACTACGAGCAGTACTTC	TRBD2	TRBJ2-7	many	TRBV11-3
CASSSPFIAGGYNEQYF	TGTGCCAGCAGTTCCCCCTTCATAGCGGGAGGGTACAACGAGCAGTACTTC	TRBD2	TRBJ2-7	.	TRBV28
CASSGRLSYEQYF	TGTGCCAGCAGTGGTCGATTGTCCTACGAGCAGTACTTC	.	TRBJ2-7	many	TRBV28
CSATETSGKETQYF	TGCAGTGCTACCGAAACTAGCGGGAAAGAGACCCAGTACTTC	TRBD2	TRBJ2-5	.	TRBV20-1
CSARGYQGDAYGYTF	TGCAGTGCTAGAGGGTACCAGGGAGATGCCTATGGCTACACCTTC	.	TRBJ1-2	.	TRBV20-1
CAWSVQGASNQPQHF	TGTGCCTGGAGTGTACAAGGGGCGAGCAATCAGCCCCAGCATTTT	.	TRBJ1-5	many	TRBV30
CASSLASGPGIVEQFF	TGTGCCAGCAGCTTAGCGAGCGGACCCGGGATTGTTGAGCAGTTCTTC	.	TRBJ2-1	many	TRBV11-2
CASSLLSYSGNTIYF	TGTGCCAGCAGCTTACTAAGCTACTCTGGAAACACCATATATTTT	.	TRBJ1-3	.	TRBV7-9
CASSSREGGNQPQHF	TGTGCCAGCAGCTCGAGGGAGGGCGGCAATCAGCCCCAGCATTTT	.	TRBJ1-5	many	TRBV6-2/TRBV6-3
CASTMGQGTYEQYF	TGTGCCAGCACTATGGGACAGGGAACCTACGAGCAGTACTTC	TRBD1	TRBJ2-7	.	TRBV28
CASSLRTSGVSYNEQFF	TGTGCCAGCAGTCTCCGGACTAGCGGGGTCTCCTACAATGAGCAGTTCTTC	TRBD2	TRBJ2-1	.	TRBV28